This T cell receptor (beta chain) was sequenced during a study of CD8 T cells in ankylosing spondylitis. The V end was cut by 6 bases, the J end by 4 bases, with 16 bases between. CDR1 and CDR2 from the germline V gene are SGHTA and FQGNSA. The length of the CDR3 is 15 residues. Whole-study findings and limits: Earlier reports found some motif variants in synovial fluid and blood in reactive arthritis.

As the method for making TCR beta libraries, quantitative 5'-RACE with molecular barcodes was used. Via MiXCR, TCRdb re-called the 5' RACE reads, giving one row per CDR3 protein. The sample contains 250,000 to 400,000 distinct CDR3 sequences, 11% of which appear only once. This clonotype appeared many times. Antigen specificity is unknown. This receptor was taken from a female donor with ankylosing spondylitis or in good health (not recorded which). The rearrangement joins TRBV7-2 to TRBJ2-1; TRBD2 is a possible D gene (5 bases). The sequenced material came from blood, either unsorted or a sorted T cell fraction (not recorded which). The CDR3 DNA sequence: TGTGCCAGCAGTCCACCGGGGAGTTTTTACAATGAGCAGTTCTTC. Amino acids: CASSPPGSFYNEQFF.